This entry features one T cell receptor beta chain sequence. Method: immunoSEQ multiplex PCR; TCRdb's copy keeps in-frame clones and lacks some. The sample gives about 190,000 clones, 75% to 85% of which show up once; about 6.3% is in the top ten. The CDR3 has 17 amino acids. Per germline, CDR1 LGHDT and CDR2 YNNKEL (reference sequence). V trimming: 1 base; J trimming: 1 base; junction bases outside the gene matches: 5. The entry originates in a study of blood T cell repertoires in COVID-19. Sequencing input: peripheral blood. This receptor was taken from a man in his fifties or sixties with acute or convalescent COVID-19. The chain combines TRBV3-1 (or the pseudogene TRBV3-2) with TRBJ2-2; 8 positions agree with TRBD1. The chain's CDR3 is CASSQGGTGLNTGELFF. As DNA, the CDR3 is TGTGCCAGCAGCCAAGGCGGGACAGGACTGAACACCGGGGAGCTGTTTTTT.